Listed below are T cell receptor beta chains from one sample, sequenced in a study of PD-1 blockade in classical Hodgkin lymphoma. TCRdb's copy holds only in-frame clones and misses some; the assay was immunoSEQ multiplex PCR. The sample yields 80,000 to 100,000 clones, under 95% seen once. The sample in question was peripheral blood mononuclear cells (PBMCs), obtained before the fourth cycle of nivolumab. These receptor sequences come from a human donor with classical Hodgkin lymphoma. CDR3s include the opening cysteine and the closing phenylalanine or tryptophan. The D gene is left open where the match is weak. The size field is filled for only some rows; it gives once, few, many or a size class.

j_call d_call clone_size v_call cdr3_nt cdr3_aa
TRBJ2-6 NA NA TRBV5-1 TGCGCCAGCAGCTCGGTGCCTGTAGCTGGGGCCAACGTCCTGACTTTC CASSSVPVAGANVLTF
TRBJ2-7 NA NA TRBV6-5 TGTGCCAGCAGTCGGGGCCAGCCCTACGAGCAGTACTTC CASSRGQPYEQYF
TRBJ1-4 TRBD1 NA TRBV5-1 TGCGCCAGCAGCTCTCAGAGGGGGCTAACTAATGAAAAACTGTTTTTT CASSSQRGLTNEKLFF
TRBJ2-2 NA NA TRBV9 TGTGCCAGCAGCGCCCGCAGACTAGGTCTGGGAACCGGGGAGCTGTTTTTT CASSARRLGLGTGELFF
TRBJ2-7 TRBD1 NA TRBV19 TGTGCCAGTAGCGGGACAGGATCGTTCTACGAGCAGTACTTC CASSGTGSFYEQYF
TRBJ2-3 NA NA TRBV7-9 TGTGCCAGCAGCTTATACGAAGATACGCAGTATTTT CASSLYEDTQYF
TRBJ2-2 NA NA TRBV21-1 TGTGGTCGACAAATCGGGGCTTTAAACACCGGGGAGCTGTTTTTT CGRQIGALNTGELFF
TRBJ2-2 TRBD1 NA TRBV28 TGTGCCAGCAGTTCAACCAGGACAGGGGGAATCGGGGAGCTGTTTTTT CASSSTRTGGIGELFF
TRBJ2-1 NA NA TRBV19 TGTGCCAGTAGTATTATGGCTAGCAGGCACAATGAGCAGTTCTTC CASSIMASRHNEQFF
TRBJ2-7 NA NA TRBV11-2 TGTGCCAGCAGCTTAGTCCCTACCGGGAGGGACAGCGAGCAGTACTTC CASSLVPTGRDSEQYF
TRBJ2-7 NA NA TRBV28 TGTGCCAGCAGTTTAAGGGGTCTGAGCTTAGGCGAGCAGTACTTC CASSLRGLSLGEQYF
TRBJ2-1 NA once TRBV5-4 TGTGCCAGCAGCCCGCGCCGGGTGATGATCAATGAGCAGTTCTTC CASSPRRVMINEQFF
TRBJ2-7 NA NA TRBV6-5 TGTGCCAGCAGCCCAGGGGGGGAGCAGTACTTC CASSPGGEQYF
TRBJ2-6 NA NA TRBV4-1 TGCGCCAGCAGCCAAGTTCGCAGCTCTGGGGCCAACGTCCTGACTTTC CASSQVRSSGANVLTF
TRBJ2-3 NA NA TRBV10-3 TGTGCCATCAGGGGGGGTGTTGGCACAGATACGCAGTATTTT CAIRGGVGTDTQYF
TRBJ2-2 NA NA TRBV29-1 TGCAGCGTTGAAAGGACCGAGGCTACCGGGGAGCTGTTTTTT CSVERTEATGELFF
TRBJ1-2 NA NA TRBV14 TGTGCCAGCAGCCAAGTGGCTAACTATGGCTACACCTTC CASSQVANYGYTF
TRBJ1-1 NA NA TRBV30 TGTGCCTGGAGTGTACGCCCGAACACTGAAGCTTTCTTT CAWSVRPNTEAFF
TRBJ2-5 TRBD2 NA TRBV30 TGTGCCTGGAGTACGTCCGCGGGACTAGCGGGAGAGACCCAGTACTTC CAWSTSAGLAGETQYF
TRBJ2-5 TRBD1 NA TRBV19 TGTGCCAGTAAGGGACAGGGGGATCAAGAGACCCAGTACTTC CASKGQGDQETQYF
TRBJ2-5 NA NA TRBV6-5 TGTGCCAGCAGCCGACGAATTAGATTGGAGACCCAGTACTTC CASSRRIRLETQYF
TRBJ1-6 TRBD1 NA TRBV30 TGTGCCGGGAAACGACAGGGAGGGGGGAATTCACCCCTCCACTTT CAGKRQGGGNSPLHF
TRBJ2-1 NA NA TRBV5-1 TGCGCCAGCAGCTCCGGCGGACTTACTAAGGGGCAGTTCTTC CASSSGGLTKGQFF
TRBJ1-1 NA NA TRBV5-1 TGCGCCAGCAGCTTGGAGGCATCACGGAACACTGAAGCTTTCTTT CASSLEASRNTEAFF
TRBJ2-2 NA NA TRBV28 TGTGCCAGCAGATACCGGGACTTCTACACCGGGGAGCTGTTTTTT CASRYRDFYTGELFF
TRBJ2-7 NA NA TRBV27 TGTGCCAGCAGTTGGGGCTACGAGCAGTACTTC CASSWGYEQYF
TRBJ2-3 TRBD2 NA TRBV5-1 TGCGCCAGCAGCTTGGATCGGCTAGCGGGAGGTGGTCCGCAGTATTTT CASSLDRLAGGGPQYF
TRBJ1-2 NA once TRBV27 TGTGCCAGCAGTTCGACAGGAGCCACCTATGGCTACACCTTC CASSSTGATYGYTF
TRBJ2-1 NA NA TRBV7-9 TGTGCCAGCAGCAAATCAGCTGGCCTAAGCTCCTACAATGAGCAGTTCTTC CASSKSAGLSSYNEQFF
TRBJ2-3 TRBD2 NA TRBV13 TGTGCCAGCAGCTTAGCGGGAGCGGGAGGGAGTACAAATACGCAGTATTTT CASSLAGAGGSTNTQYF
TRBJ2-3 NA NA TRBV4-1 TGCGCCAGCAGCCAAGATACGGCTTTAGATACGCAGTATTTT CASSQDTALDTQYF
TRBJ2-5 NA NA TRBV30 TGTGCCTGGAGTGTACTAGGTATCGGGACCCAGTACTTC CAWSVLGIGTQYF
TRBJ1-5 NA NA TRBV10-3 TGTGCCATCAGTAGCCCAAATCAGCCCCAGCATTTT CAISSPNQPQHF
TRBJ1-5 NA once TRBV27 TGTGCCAGCAGTTTTTCCTCAGGGAGGGGCAATCAGCCCCAGCATTTT CASSFSSGRGNQPQHF
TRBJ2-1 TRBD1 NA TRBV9 TGTGCCAGCAGCCTCCGAACCGGGACAGGGTCCAATGAGCAGTTCTTC CASSLRTGTGSNEQFF
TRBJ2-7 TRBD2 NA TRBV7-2 TGTGCCAGCAGCTTATTACTAGCGACCACCTACGAGCAGTACTTC CASSLLLATTYEQYF
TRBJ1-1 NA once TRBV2 TGTGCCAGCAGTGAATCTCGAGCGAACCGAAGAACTGAAGCTTTCTTT CASSESRANRRTEAFF
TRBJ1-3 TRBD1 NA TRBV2 TGTGCCAGCAGCGCCAGGGGGATCTCTGGAAACACCATATATTTT CASSARGISGNTIYF
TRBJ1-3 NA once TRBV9 TGTGCCAGCAGCGAGGGGGACACCATATATTTT CASSEGDTIYF